The 25 T cell receptor beta chains reported below all come from one sample, sequenced in a study of CD8 T cells in Susac syndrome. RNA, at roughly 0.45 to 1 ug, was reverse transcribed with random hexamers. One entry per CDR3 protein, called by TCRdb with MiXCR from the immunoSEQ multiplex PCR reads. The sample holds around 270,000 distinct CDR3 sequences; around nine tenths are singletons and the top ten take 0.18%. Input material: CD8+ T cells from PBMCs. Source of these receptors: a human donor with multiple sclerosis.

The V and J genes are TRBV28 and TRBJ1-4, with D possibly being TRBD1 (5 bases). Germline V lookup: CDR1 MDHEN, CDR2 SYDVKM. Trimming pared 1 base from V and 4 bases from J, leaving 10 bases between. CDR3 length: 15 residues. The CDR3 spells CASSLSPGDNEKLFF. DNA for the CDR3: TGTGCCAGCAGTTTATCTCCGGGGGATAATGAAAAACTGTTTTTT. The whole variable domain, filled in from reference TRBV28 and TRBJ1-4, reads DVKVTQSSRYLVKRTGEKVFLECVQDMDHENMFWYRQDPGLGLRLIYFSYDVKMKEKGDIPEGYSVSREKKERFSLILESASTNQTSMYLCASSLSPGDNEKLFFGSGTQLSVL.

The rearrangement links TRBV6-2 or TRBV6-3 to TRBJ1-1; 7 bases map to TRBD1. Germline V gene data show CDR1 as MNHEY and CDR2 as SVGEGT. The V gene end was trimmed by 6 bases and the J gene end by 4 bases; junction bases not matched to a gene: 8. The CDR3 consists of 14 residues. The CDR3 DNA sequence: TGTGCCAGCAGACTAGGGGGCGGAGGCACTGAAGCTTTCTTT. This gives the protein CASRLGGGGTEAFF.

CDR3 in DNA: TGTGCCAGCACGGGGCCCAACACAGATACGCAGTATTTT. It specifies CASTGPNTDTQYF. The chain joins TRBV6-5 to TRBJ2-3, with D perhaps assigned TRBD1 or TRBD2 (5 bases each). The CDR3 is made up of 13 amino acids. Germline V gene data show CDR1 as MNHEY and CDR2 as SVGAGI. The V and J ends lost 7 bases and 2 bases respectively, with 10 bases between them.

V and J are TRBV9 and TRBJ1-3; TRBD1 is a possible D gene (6 bases). Germline loops: CDR1 SGDLS, CDR2 YYNGEE. The CDR3 runs 15 residues. V was trimmed by 3 bases and J by 3 bases, leaving 13 bases between them. The CDR3 nucleotides are TGTGCCAGCAGCGAGACCTGGACAGATGGAAACACCATATATTTT. Translation gives CASSETWTDGNTIYF.

The gene calls are TRBV28 and TRBJ2-1, with 8 bases aligning to TRBD2. The J segment lost 2 bases and the V segment lost 6 bases, leaving 9 bases of the junction unmatched. Germline V gene data show CDR1 as MDHEN and CDR2 as SYDVKM. There are 16 residues in the CDR3. This CDR3 reads CASRDGLANTYNEQFF. CDR3 nucleotide sequence: TGTGCCAGCAGGGACGGACTAGCCAATACCTACAATGAGCAGTTCTTC. The complete variable domain, with remaining parts taken from reference TRBV28 and TRBJ2-1, reads DVKVTQSSRYLVKRTGEKVFLECVQDMDHENMFWYRQDPGLGLRLIYFSYDVKMKEKGDIPEGYSVSREKKERFSLILESASTNQTSMYLCASRDGLANTYNEQFFGPGTRLTVL.

V is TRBV2 and J is TRBJ2-5, with 11 bases that match TRBD2. The CDR3 totals 15 residues. Germline trimming cut 8 bases from V and 2 bases from J; bases unmatched to any gene: 7. CDR1 and CDR2 (germline): SNHLY, FYNNEI. This CDR3 reads CASAKTSGVQETQYF. CDR3 in DNA: TGTGCCAGCGCCAAGACTAGCGGGGTACAAGAGACCCAGTACTTC.

This clonotype was found once. The chain recombines TRBV7-9 with TRBJ2-2; 7 bases line up with TRBD1. With 10 bases clipped from V and 4 bases from J, the junction kept 21 bases outside the gene matches. Germline V gives CDR1 SEHNR, CDR2 FQNEAQ (reference sequence). There are 18 residues in the CDR3. CDR3 residues: CATHRDRGTEVGTGELFF. In nucleotides, the CDR3 is TGTGCCACCCATCGGGACAGAGGGACGGAGGTTGGCACCGGGGAGCTGTTTTTT.

The chain combines TRBV9 with TRBJ2-1, with TRBD2 as a possible D gene (6 bases). Trimming removed 0 bases at V and 11 bases at J, with 12 bases between. The CDR3 has 13 residues. The germline CDR1 and CDR2 sequences are SGDLS and YYNGEE. CDR3 coding DNA: TGTGCCAGCAGCGTAGGAGGAGGGACCCAGCAGTTCTTC. Its translation is CASSVGGGTQQFF.

This chain uses TRBV13 with TRBJ1-1; TRBD1 matches 7 bases. The CDR3 is 16 residues long. Trimming removed 6 bases from V and 0 bases from J; junction bases left unmatched: 10. CDR1 PRHDT and CDR2 FYEKMQ come from the germline V gene (reference sequence). The CDR3 DNA is TGTGCCAGCAGTTCTACAGGGGATTTAATGAACACTGAAGCTTTCTTT. Amino acids: CASSSTGDLMNTEAFF.

The chain links TRBV29-1 to TRBJ2-3; 9 bases line up with TRBD2. Per germline, CDR1 SQVTM and CDR2 ANQGSEA. This CDR3 spans 15 amino acids. The V gene end was trimmed by 0 bases and the J gene end by 8 bases; junction bases not matched to a gene: 9. This CDR3 reads CSVEDLGTSRFTQYF. CDR3 bases: TGCAGCGTTGAAGATCTGGGGACTAGCAGGTTTACGCAGTATTTT.

Concerning this clonotype: A read error is likely, as this CDR3 ends without the conserved phenylalanine or tryptophan. V usage is TRBV7-2 and J usage is TRBJ2-7; D unresolved. Germline-derived CDR1 and CDR2 are SGHTA and FQGNSA. The CDR3 is 12 residues long. V dropped 8 bases and J dropped 2 bases, with 10 bases sitting between them. DNA of the CDR3: TGTGCCAGCGGGCCAGGCGCCTACGAGCAGTACTCC. Amino acids: CASGPGAYEQYS.

The chain employs TRBV7-9 and TRBJ1-4; weak D call: TRBD1 (6 bases). The CDR3 runs to 15 residues. Germline V CDR1 and CDR2: SEHNR, FQNEAQ (reference sequence). V was clipped by 4 bases and J by 4 bases, with 13 bases between them. The CDR3 sequence is CASSSSGQINEKLFF. DNA for the CDR3: TGTGCCAGCAGCTCATCGGGACAAATTAATGAAAAACTGTTTTTT.

J is TRBJ2-1 and V is TRBV6-1; the D gene is possibly TRBD2 (5 bases). CDR3 length equals 16 residues. Trimming stripped 5 bases from V and 3 bases from J, with 17 bases between. Germline V gene lookup returns CDR1 MNHNS and CDR2 SASEGT. The CDR3 spells CASSPRRRGFYNEQFF. The CDR3 bases are TGTGCCAGCAGTCCACGACGGCGCGGGTTCTACAATGAGCAGTTCTTC.

The chain couples TRBV20-1 to TRBJ1-2; 10 positions match TRBD1. Per the germline V gene, CDR1 is DFQATT and CDR2 is SNEGSKA (reference sequence). V dropped 0 bases and J dropped 7; count of bases not matched to a gene: 2. The CDR3 covers 13 residues. CDR3 sequence reads: CSARDWDRGGYTF. Written as DNA, the CDR3 is TGCAGTGCTAGAGATTGGGACAGGGGTGGCTACACCTTC.

In regard to this clonotype: One end of the junction does not line up with germline, which may come from a read error. The chain uses TRBV9 and TRBJ2-7; 11 bases align to TRBD2. Germline-derived CDR1 and CDR2 are SGDLS and YYNGEE. This CDR3 region has 17 residues. The CDR3 protein is CAISPGVGLAGGYEQYF. DNA of the CDR3: TGTGCCATCAGCCCCGGAGTCGGACTAGCGGGTGGCTACGAGCAGTACTTC.

The chain combines TRBV10-3 with TRBJ2-7, with 9 nucleotides matching TRBD2. The CDR3 covers 14 residues. Germline V gene sequence: CDR1 ENHRY, CDR2 SYGVKD. Trimming took 1 base from V and 5 from J; bases not matched to a gene: 3. CDR3 amino acids: CAISELAGVHEQYF. As DNA, the CDR3 is TGTGCCATCAGTGAGTTAGCGGGAGTCCACGAGCAGTACTTC.

The V gene is TRBV7-3, the J gene TRBJ2-2; 7 bases are a match to TRBD1. Germline values: CDR1 SGHTA, CDR2 FQGTGA. The V and J ends lost 5 bases and 4 bases, in that order; junction bases with no gene match: 7. This CDR3 has 15 amino acids. As DNA, the CDR3 is TGTGCCAGCAGCCCGGTTACAGGGGCCACCGGGGAGCTGTTTTTT. It codes for CASSPVTGATGELFF. The variable domain in full, completed from reference TRBV7-3 and TRBJ2-2, reads GAGVSQTPSNKVTEKGKYVELRCDPISGHTALYWYRQSLGQGPEFLIYFQGTGAADDSGLPNDRFFAVRPEGSVSTLKIQRTERGDSAVYLCASSPVTGATGELFFGEGSRLTVL.

The chain joins TRBV19 to TRBJ1-5; D is perhaps TRBD1 (6 bases). Germline V gene lookup returns CDR1 LNHDA and CDR2 SQIVND (reference sequence). Trimming stripped 4 bases from V and 4 bases from J, with 20 bases between. The CDR3 extends over 17 amino acids. CDR3 sequence: CASSTALGQAVNQPQHF. CDR3 in DNA: TGTGCCAGTAGTACTGCCTTGGGACAAGCGGTTAATCAGCCCCAGCATTTT.

The chain is built from TRBV5-4 and TRBJ2-2, with D perhaps matching TRBD1 (6 bases). V lost 1 base to trimming and J lost 1 base, with 17 bases between them. Germline CDR1 reads SGHNT; CDR2 reads YYREEE (reference sequence). CDR3 length equals 18 residues. The CDR3 coding sequence is TGTGCCAGCAGCTTGTGGGGACAACTTACCCAGAACACCGGGGAGCTGTTTTTT. This translates into CASSLWGQLTQNTGELFF.

The chain uses TRBV28 and TRBJ1-3; D possibly corresponds to TRBD1 (6 bases). The CDR3 loop spans 16 amino acids. Germline V gene lookup returns CDR1 MDHEN and CDR2 SYDVKM. Trimming stripped 5 bases from V and 0 bases from J, with 14 bases between. The CDR3 loop reads CASSTYRALSGNTIYF. CDR3 nucleotides: TGTGCCAGCAGTACTTACAGGGCCCTCTCTGGAAACACCATATATTTT.

The chain recombines TRBV3-1 with TRBJ2-1; TRBD2 matches 10 bases. V was pared by 4 bases and J by 12 bases, with 12 bases of the junction left unmatched. Germline V gene lookup returns CDR1 LGHDT and CDR2 YNNKEL (reference sequence). The CDR3 runs 15 residues. In DNA form, the CDR3 reads TGTGCCAGCAGCCCGAGACTAGCGGGCATATCGGGGCAGTTCTTC. This translates into CASSPRLAGISGQFF.

This rearrangement joins TRBV28 to TRBJ2-1; 8 nucleotides align to TRBD2. Germline V gives CDR1 MDHEN, CDR2 SYDVKM. This CDR3 has 18 residues. V was pared by 5 bases and J by 10 bases, with 22 bases of the junction left unmatched. CDR3 nucleotides: TGTGCCAGCAGTCCCTTGGAGGGTCCCGGGAGGGTCTCTTGGGAGCAGTTCTTC. Its protein product is CASSPLEGPGRVSWEQFF.

The chain employs TRBV13 and TRBJ1-4, with D perhaps matching TRBD1 (6 bases). CDR3 length: 14 amino acids. Germline V lookup: CDR1 PRHDT, CDR2 FYEKMQ (reference sequence). V lost 10 bases to trimming and J lost 8 bases, with 20 bases between them. The CDR3 region is CATMTGPLFEKLFF. CDR3 DNA: TGTGCCACCATGACAGGACCGCTTTTCGAAAAACTGTTTTTT. The full variable domain, with the rest looked up from reference TRBV13 and TRBJ1-4, is AAGVIQSPRHLIKEKRETATLKCYPIPRHDTVYWYQQGPGQDPQFLISFYEKMQSDKGSIPDRFSAQQFSDYHSELNMSSLELGDSALYFCATMTGPLFEKLFFGSGTQLSVL.

J is TRBJ2-7 and V is TRBV9; D is perhaps TRBD1 or TRBD2 (6 bases each). Germline-derived CDR1 and CDR2 are SGDLS and YYNGEE. The CDR3 spans 16 residues. Trimming shortened V by 4 bases and J by 0 bases, and 17 bases separated the two germline ends. This CDR3 is CASSPRGAVSSYEQYF. CDR3 DNA: TGTGCCAGCAGCCCAAGGGGGGCCGTGAGCTCCTACGAGCAGTACTTC.

The CDR3 DNA reads TGTGCCAGCACCCAAGAGCCGAACATGGCTCTCTATGGCTACACCTTC. This translates into CASTQEPNMALYGYTF. This rearrangement joins TRBV5-5 to TRBJ1-2; D not resolved. CDR1 SGHKS and CDR2 YYEKEE come from the germline V gene (reference sequence). V gave up 6 bases and J gave up 4 bases, with 22 bases separating them. The CDR3 runs to 16 residues.